A single sample gave rise to the 17 T cell receptor beta chains below, sequenced in a study of response to subunit inactivated influenza vaccine. One entry per CDR3 protein, called by TCRdb with MiXCR from the RT-PCR reads. The sample lists more than 200,000 distinct CDR3 sequences; 10% to 15% were seen once. The specimen was non-naive T cells sorted from PBMCs, collected roughly 15 days before vaccination. All receptors come from a man aged 45-65 years who received an inactivated influenza vaccine.

Only a few counts were recorded for this clonotype. The chain carries TRBV4-1 and TRBJ1-5; D gene uncertain. V dropped 0 bases and J dropped 6 bases, with 9 bases sitting between them. The CDR3 sequence is 14 residues long. From germline, CDR1 is MGHRA and CDR2 YSYEKL. This CDR3 is CASSQDYGVQPQHF. For the CDR3, the DNA is TGCGCCAGCAGCCAAGATTATGGGGTTCAGCCCCAGCATTTT.

This clonotype was seen more than once but under ten times. The chain recombines TRBV18 with TRBJ2-7; a possible D gene is TRBD2 (8 bases). The V and J ends lost 4 bases and 1 base respectively, with 17 bases between them. The CDR3 extends over 16 amino acids. The germline CDR1 and CDR2 sequences are KGHSH and LQKENI. CDR3 loop: CASSRQQGTSSYEQYF. The DNA of the CDR3 is TGTGCCAGCTCACGACAACAGGGGACTAGTTCCTACGAGCAGTACTTC.

The chain carries TRBV19 and TRBJ1-1, with unresolved D. The germline CDR1 and CDR2 sequences are LNHDA and SQIVND (reference sequence). Between the trimmed V and J ends, which lost 9 bases and 1 base, there was a span of 21 bases. CDR3 length: 16 amino acids. CDR3 sequence: CASNNLRGSGNTEAFF. The DNA of the CDR3 is TGTGCCAGCAACAACCTTCGAGGGTCCGGGAACACTGAAGCTTTCTTT.

The chain links TRBV5-5 to TRBJ2-6, with a tentative D call TRBD1 (6 bases). The CDR3 has 17 amino acids. From germline, CDR1 is SGHKS and CDR2 YYEKEE (reference sequence). V was cut by 5 bases and J by 0 bases, with 15 bases left in between. The CDR3 spells CASRPGTSFSGANVLTF. CDR3 coding DNA: TGTGCCAGCAGGCCCGGGACATCGTTCTCTGGGGCCAACGTCCTGACTTTC. The full variable domain, with the rest looked up from reference TRBV5-5 and TRBJ2-6, is DAGVTQSPTHLIKTRGQQVTLRCSPISGHKSVSWYQQVLGQGPQFIFQYYEKEERGRGNFPDRFSARQFPNYSSELNVNALLLGDSALYLCASRPGTSFSGANVLTFGAGSRLTVL.

This rearrangement joins TRBV5-5 to TRBJ1-1; perhaps TRBD1 as D (6 bases). Germline V lookup: CDR1 SGHKS, CDR2 YYEKEE (reference sequence). The V gene lost 3 bases and the J gene lost 2 bases, with 11 bases spanning the gap. The length of the CDR3 is 14 residues. The chain's CDR3 is CASSWGTTNTEAFF. The CDR3 DNA follows: TGTGCCAGCAGCTGGGGGACAACTAACACTGAAGCTTTCTTT.

The chain has TRBV2 and TRBJ1-5; D not certain. Germline values: CDR1 SNHLY, CDR2 FYNNEI. The CDR3 has 15 amino acids. V dropped 2 bases and J dropped 3 bases, with 11 bases sitting between them. The CDR3: CASSELSQANQPQHF. In DNA form, the CDR3 reads TGTGCCAGCAGTGAACTAAGCCAGGCCAATCAGCCCCAGCATTTT.

This clonotype showed up many times. The rearrangement links TRBV7-2 to TRBJ2-3; no firm D call. Germline CDR1 and CDR2: SGHTA and FQGNSA. Trimming removed 5 bases from V and 0 bases from J, with 12 bases in between. This CDR3 region has 15 residues. The chain's CDR3 is CASSLQRSSTDTQYF. DNA for the CDR3: TGTGCCAGCAGCCTCCAGAGGTCAAGCACAGATACGCAGTATTTT. Full variable domain (outside the CDR3, taken from reference TRBV7-2 and TRBJ2-3): GAGVSQSPSNKVTEKGKDVELRCDPISGHTALYWYRQSLGQGLEFLIYFQGNSAPDKSGLPSDRFSAERTGGSVSTLTIQRTQQEDSAVYLCASSLQRSSTDTQYFGPGTRLTVL.

This clonotype showed up just once. The V gene is TRBV15, the J gene TRBJ1-5; D gene uncertain. V lost 0 bases, J lost 6 bases, and 12 bases lay in between. The CDR3 length is 15 residues. Germline V gene lookup returns CDR1 LNHNV and CDR2 YYDKDF (reference sequence). CDR3 bases: TGTGCCACCAGCAGAGAATTTGGGGAGGTTCAGCCCCAGCATTTT. This translates into CATSREFGEVQPQHF.

This clonotype has at least ten counts. This chain uses TRBV7-8 with TRBJ1-2, with a tentative D call TRBD1 (5 bases). Per germline, CDR1 SGHVS and CDR2 FQNEAQ. The V end was cut by 6 bases, the J end by 2 bases, with 22 bases between. The CDR3 spans 17 residues. The CDR3 reads CASSPRTGALFNYGYTF. For the CDR3, the DNA is TGTGCCAGCAGTCCCCGGACCGGGGCTCTTTTCAACTATGGCTACACCTTC.

This clonotype occurred a few times. The CDR3 loop is CSARPRGAGQPQHF. CDR3 DNA: TGCAGTGCCCGGCCCCGGGGGGCAGGGCAGCCCCAGCATTTT. The rearrangement links TRBV20-1 to TRBJ1-5; maybe TRBD1 (6 bases). CDR3 length equals 14 residues. V gave up 6 bases and J gave up 7 bases, with 19 bases separating them. Looked up from germline, CDR1 is DFQATT and CDR2 is SNEGSKA (reference sequence).

V gene TRBV10-3 combines with J gene TRBJ2-4; 7 nucleotides line up with TRBD1. The CDR3 consists of 17 residues. Germline V gene lookup returns CDR1 ENHRY and CDR2 SYGVKD. With 4 bases clipped from V and 0 bases from J, the junction kept 9 bases outside the gene matches. The CDR3 bases are TGTGCCATCAGTGTAGGGGGCGCAGGTCAAGCCAAAAACATTCAGTACTTC. Translating gives CAISVGGAGQAKNIQYF.

The chain is built from TRBV7-3 and TRBJ2-7; possibly TRBD1 for D (6 bases). Trimming shortened V by 5 bases and J by 6 bases, and 14 bases separated the two germline ends. Germline V CDR1 and CDR2: SGHTA, FQGTGA. The CDR3 has 13 residues. The CDR3 sequence: CASSKSGAAEQYF. The CDR3 nucleotides read TGTGCCAGCAGCAAATCAGGGGCGGCCGAGCAGTACTTC.

The chain recombines TRBV12-3 or TRBV12-4 with TRBJ2-7; D is ambiguous. The CDR3 is 11 amino acids. The V and J ends lost 6 bases and 5 bases respectively, with 8 bases between them. The CDR3 spells CASRSLDEQYF. The CDR3 DNA sequence: TGTGCCAGCAGGTCGTTGGACGAGCAGTACTTC.

This clonotype was counted only a few times. The genes are TRBV2 and TRBJ1-4, with D unclear. The length of the CDR3 is 15 residues. The germline V and J ends were trimmed by 2 bases and 4 bases, with 11 bases remaining between them. Germline lookup yields CDR1 SNHLY and CDR2 FYNNEI. The CDR3 region is CASSEQAGLNEKLFF. The CDR3 DNA sequence: TGTGCCAGCAGTGAACAGGCAGGCCTTAATGAAAAACTGTTTTTT.

This clonotype was seen only a few times. The chain recombines TRBV20-1 with TRBJ2-1; 14 bases are shared with TRBD2. V was clipped by 2 bases and J by 9 bases; unmatched bases: 15. The CDR3 length is 18 residues. Germline CDR1 and CDR2: DFQATT and SNEGSKA (reference sequence). The chain's CDR3 is CSARRRRLAGGPAGEQFF. The DNA for the CDR3 is TGCAGTGCTAGACGTAGACGACTAGCGGGAGGGCCGGCGGGTGAGCAGTTCTTC.

This clonotype was picked up many times. V gene TRBV12-3 or TRBV12-4 combines with J gene TRBJ2-3; TRBD1 agrees at 7 bases. The junction had 8 bases not matched to a gene; V was cut back by 6 bases and J by 2 bases. The CDR3 totals 15 residues. The CDR3 DNA sequence: TGTGCCAGCAGAACAGGGGTGCAAGTCACAGATACGCAGTATTTT. Residues: CASRTGVQVTDTQYF.

The chain recombines TRBV7-9 with TRBJ1-2; D not resolved. The length of the CDR3 is 15 residues. Looked up from germline, CDR1 is SEHNR and CDR2 is FQNEAQ (reference sequence). The V end was cut by 2 bases, the J end by 8 bases, with 18 bases between. The CDR3: CASSLLTPKGSGYTF. CDR3 sequence (DNA): TGTGCCAGCAGCTTATTAACCCCGAAGGGCAGCGGCTACACCTTC.